This T cell receptor beta chain was observed in a study of T cell repertoires in cytomegalovirus infection. The CDR3 extends over 17 amino acids. CDR1 is MGHRA and CDR2 is YSYEKL in the germline V gene. Germline trimming cut 3 bases from V and 3 bases from J; bases unmatched to any gene: 9. A note on this clonotype: The target antigen is unknown.

Study-level findings and limits: Cumulative public TCR beta family frequency identified carriers of CMV plus the relevant HLA. HLA-C-restricted CMV clonotypes gave the most frequent clonotype in two of eight donors.

TCRdb re-derived calls from the reads in MiXCR, one entry per CDR3 protein. Of 200,000 to 300,000 distinct CDR3 sequences in the sample, approximately 8.3% were seen once. The receptor's source is a human donor in good health (CMV status not recorded). Some clones in this sample may be carry-over from other donors' samples. The chain is built from TRBV4-1 and TRBJ2-5, with TRBD2 matching 11 bases. Sequencing was done on a sample of PBMCs. The CDR3 loop reads CASSQDSSGLAEETQYF. CDR3 nucleotide sequence: TGCGCCAGCAGCCAGGACTCATCGGGACTAGCGGAAGAGACCCAGTACTTC.